This TCR beta chain came from a study of blood T cell repertoires in COVID-19. As to this clone: Other DNA sequences in the same sample also yield this CDR3.

The table came from immunoSEQ multiplex PCR; TCRdb's copy has only in-frame clones and leaves some out. The sample lists under 500,000 clones, 85% to 90% seen once, with around 1.1% in the top ten. From germline, CDR1 is SGHRS and CDR2 YFSETQ. J gave up 3 bases and V 3 bases, and 1 base lay outside the gene matches. The CDR3 has 14 residues. This TCR was recovered from a man aged 25-40 years who had recovered from COVID-19. The sequenced sample consisted of PBMCs or T cells enriched from blood (not recorded which). This chain links TRBV5-1 with TRBJ2-1; TRBD2 matches 9 bases. DNA of the CDR3: TGCGCCAGCAGCTCAGCGGGAGGCTACAATGAGCAGTTCTTC. This encodes CASSSAGGYNEQFF.